This T cell receptor (beta chain) was recorded in a study of blood T cell repertoires in COVID-19 (dated by TCRdb to about 2020). In the study overall: The collaborator samples originated in the United States, Italy and Spain and spanned the acute and convalescent phases of COVID-19. Subjects who had been exposed to COVID-19, were actively infected with it, or had recovered from it provided the deeply sampled blood TCRbeta repertoires that made up the dataset. The material from the prospective study consisted of cDNA or gDNA derived from T cells, B-cell-depleted T cells, or PBMCs. The repertoires were released in a freely available public database intended as a resource for research on the immune response to SARS-CoV-2. The samples were drawn from two sources: the first 160 participants of the ongoing ImmuneRACE study, and about 1,300 subjects contributed by 6 global collaborators. Sample metadata almost always included a de-identified subject ID, COVID-19 status, age in years and sex. Where available, HLA class I and class II types were obtained from metadata supplied by the sample provider rather than from assay-based typing. Study-wide findings and limitations: Clinical and demographic metadata were provided uncurated, with the amount varying by source and participant.

Whole blood was collected in K2EDTA tubes by collaborating institutions according to the institutions' own protocols. For TCRbeta analysis, collaborators shipped samples in one of three forms: frozen whole blood, isolated PBMCs, or DNA extracted from either of those sample types. On this clone: No cognate antigen has been identified for it. Per-nucleotide qualities are absent, and no much larger clonotype sits a single base away.

Inclusive of the bounding cysteine and phenylalanine, the CDR3 is 14 residues long. Only the CDR3 part of the read is kept: 42 bases, read in frame from the first base. The trim is 4 bases for V and 6 bases for J, with a gap of 13 bases between the germline ends. Looking up the germline V gene (reference sequence) yields CDR1 LGHDT and CDR2 YNNKEL. The immunoSEQ Assay, a bias-controlled multiplex PCR, was used to amplify TCRbeta CDR3 regions from genomic DNA. The authors processed their data as follows. Nucleated cell counts per sample were estimated from amplification of reference gene primers within the assay. To quantify the absolute abundance of each unique TCRbeta CDR3 rearrangement, sequence reads were collapsed and filtered. For each sample, productive Simpson clonality was calculated as the square root of Simpson's diversity index over productive rearrangements. TCRdb's version of the immuneACCESS table is confined to in-frame rearrangements and falls short of the full clone set. An unresolved V gene accounts for under half of the shortfall where checked; the remainder is of unknown origin. The V and J calls and clone size are taken from that table; D and trimming were inferred from the DNA. This sample is represented by fewer than 150,000 clones; around 87% of them were singletons. The ten largest account for over 3.5% of the sample.

Recombination connected TRBV3-1 (or the pseudogene TRBV3-2) to TRBJ2-1, with a tentative D gene TRBD2 over 5 matching bases. This TCR was recovered from a woman aged 60-70 years with acute or convalescent COVID-19. The sample was peripheral blood. The DNA reads TGTGCCAGCAGCCTTACGGGGTCCAGCAATGAGCAGTTCTTC. Translated, this is CASSLTGSSNEQFF.